Sequencing of this T cell receptor (beta chain) was carried out in a study of cytomegalovirus exposure and HLA in healthy donors. General study results and limits: By HLA locus, TCR association rates varied in a later analysis, with DRB1 showing the most and HLA-C the fewest. Association of a missense DCLRE1C variant with TCR beta V- and J-gene trimming was reported in a later analysis.

The PCR contained 60 Vbeta and 13 Jbeta primers. TCRdb keeps only in-frame clones here, not all; method: immunoSEQ multiplex PCR. The sample comprises some 140,000 clones, around 80% of which are singletons, and approximately 4.3% rests with the top ten. CDR3 length equals 14 residues. V lost 6 bases to trimming and J lost 7 bases; unmatched junction nucleotides: 4. The germline V gene has CDR1 MNHEY and CDR2 SVGAGI. Details on this clone: Its antigen is not known.

The sequenced material came from PBMCs. This chain joins TRBV6-5 and TRBJ2-1, with TRBD2 identical over 12 bases. This sequence was found in a man under 40 in good health. CDR3 nucleotide sequence: TGTGCCAGCAGCGGACTAGCGGGATTAAATGAGCAGTTCTTC. As protein: CASSGLAGLNEQFF.